The rows below give T cell receptor beta chains drawn from one sample of a study of T cell repertoires in cytomegalovirus infection. TCRdb re-derived calls from the reads in MiXCR, one entry per CDR3 protein. Of about 740,000 distinct CDR3 sequences in the sample, 35% to 45% were seen once. Material for sequencing was PBMCs. The receptors were gathered from a human donor in good health (CMV status not recorded). Some clones in this sample may be carry-over from other donors' samples. Both conserved end residues are part of each CDR3. The order of the fields is CDR3 protein, CDR3 DNA, D gene, V gene, clone size, J gene. A D gene is named only where the DNA matches it firmly. Part of the rows lack a size; the others show once, few, many or a class for expanded clones.

CDR3: CASSLYDRGTGGANTGELFF; DNA: TGTGCCAGCAGCTTATACGATAGGGGGACAGGGGGCGCGAACACCGGGGAGCTGTTTTTT; D: TRBD1; V: TRBV7-3; size: .; J: TRBJ2-2
CDR3: CASSANRQGGWNEQFF; DNA: TGTGCCAGCAGCGCCAATCGACAGGGAGGTTGGAATGAGCAGTTCTTC; D: .; V: TRBV7-4; size: .; J: TRBJ2-1
CDR3: CASSLTGTANTGEMFF; DNA: TGCGCCAGCAGCCTCACCGGGACGGCGAACACCGGGGAGATGTTTTTT; D: .; V: TRBV4-1; size: once; J: TRBJ2-2
CDR3: CASSLMGGGEAFF; DNA: TGTGCCAGCAGCTTAATGGGAGGCGGTGAAGCTTTCTTT; D: .; V: TRBV7-2; size: few; J: TRBJ1-1
CDR3: CASRLALSAFF; DNA: TGTGCCAGCAGATTGGCCTTGTCTGCTTTCTTT; D: .; V: TRBV28; size: once; J: TRBJ1-1
CDR3: CASSILNRGTGELFF; DNA: TGTGCCAGTAGTATTCTCAATCGGGGAACCGGGGAGCTGTTTTTT; D: .; V: TRBV19; size: few; J: TRBJ2-2
CDR3: CASSYGQGRQPQHF; DNA: TGTGCCAGCAGTTACGGGCAGGGGCGTCAGCCCCAGCATTTT; D: .; V: TRBV6-8; size: once; J: TRBJ1-5
CDR3: CSARGQGWSDTQYF; DNA: TGCAGTGCTCGAGGGCAGGGGTGGTCAGATACGCAGTATTTT; D: .; V: TRBV20-1; size: .; J: TRBJ2-3
CDR3: CASSLGGTGARGTEAFF; DNA: TGTGCCAGCAGCTTGGGCGGGACAGGGGCCCGAGGCACTGAAGCTTTCTTT; D: TRBD1; V: TRBV5-6; size: .; J: TRBJ1-1
CDR3: CASSLEARSLGTDTQYF; DNA: TGTGCCAGCAGCTTAGAGGCCAGGTCGTTGGGCACAGATACGCAGTATTTT; D: .; V: TRBV11-3; size: .; J: TRBJ2-3
CDR3: CASSLLTEDGWYTF; DNA: TGTGCCAGCAGCTTGCTGACAGAAGACGGATGGTACACCTTC; D: .; V: TRBV5-6; size: .; J: TRBJ1-2
CDR3: CASRWDKAQPQHF; DNA: TGTGCCAGCAGGTGGGATAAAGCCCAGCCCCAGCATTTT; D: .; V: TRBV2; size: few; J: TRBJ1-5
CDR3: CASSSRFGTGGARDTQYF; DNA: TGTGCCAGCAGCTCCCGTTTTGGGACAGGGGGCGCGAGGGATACGCAGTATTTT; D: TRBD1; V: TRBV7-2; size: many; J: TRBJ2-3
CDR3: CASSYGHLTGELFF; DNA: TGTGCCAGCAGTTACGGGCACCTCACCGGGGAGCTGTTTTTT; D: .; V: TRBV6-8; size: .; J: TRBJ2-2
CDR3: CASGNGGVAYNEQFF; DNA: TGTGCTAGTGGTAACGGGGGAGTGGCCTACAATGAGCAGTTCTTC; D: .; V: TRBV12-5; size: .; J: TRBJ2-1
CDR3: CASRLAGIGQPQHF; DNA: TGTGCCAGCAGATTAGCGGGCATCGGGCAGCCCCAGCATTTT; D: .; V: TRBV28; size: .; J: TRBJ1-5
CDR3: CASSLAGAESTDTQYF; DNA: TGTGCCAGCAGCTTGGCGGGAGCGGAGAGCACAGATACGCAGTATTTT; D: .; V: TRBV5-6; size: few; J: TRBJ2-3
CDR3: CASSPGTAGTGANVLTF; DNA: TGTGCCAGCAGTCCTGGGACAGCGGGGACTGGGGCCAACGTCCTGACTTTC; D: .; V: TRBV12-3/TRBV12-4; size: few; J: TRBJ2-6
CDR3: CASSSRDLNSPLHF; DNA: TGTGCCAGCAGTAGCCGGGACCTTAATTCACCCCTCCACTTT; D: .; V: TRBV25-1; size: .; J: TRBJ1-6
CDR3: CASKPLRDLDTGELFF; DNA: TGTGCCAGCAAACCCCTAAGGGATCTTGACACCGGGGAGCTGTTTTTT; D: .; V: TRBV28; size: .; J: TRBJ2-2
CDR3: CSLGISGRGAQYF; DNA: TGCAGCCTCGGAATTAGCGGGAGGGGGGCGCAGTATTTT; D: TRBD2; V: TRBV29-1; size: few; J: TRBJ2-3
CDR3: CASSLQGSYSNQPQHF; DNA: TGTGCCAGCAGCTTACAAGGGTCTTATAGCAATCAGCCCCAGCATTTT; D: .; V: TRBV7-8; size: few; J: TRBJ1-5
CDR3: CASSFFRGGGETQYF; DNA: TGTGCCAGCAGCTTCTTCAGGGGCGGGGGGGAGACCCAGTACTTC; D: TRBD2; V: TRBV7-9; size: .; J: TRBJ2-5
CDR3: CASSSGTSGSEQFF; DNA: TGTGCCAGCAGCTCGGGGACTAGCGGGAGTGAGCAGTTCTTC; D: TRBD2; V: TRBV7-6; size: few; J: TRBJ2-1
CDR3: CASSPEAGQGSTGELFF; DNA: TGTGCCAGCAGCCCGGAGGCCGGACAGGGATCAACCGGGGAGCTGTTTTTT; D: TRBD1; V: TRBV11-3; size: .; J: TRBJ2-2
CDR3: CASSPHGREGAFF; DNA: TGTGCCAGCAGCCCTCACGGTAGGGAGGGTGCTTTCTTT; D: .; V: TRBV7-8; size: many; J: TRBJ1-1
CDR3: CAITSQGASHEQYF; DNA: TGTGCCATCACCTCACAGGGGGCAAGCCACGAGCAGTACTTC; D: TRBD1; V: TRBV10-3; size: .; J: TRBJ2-7
CDR3: CASSEGDWISSSYNEQFF; DNA: TGTGCCAGTAGCGAGGGGGATTGGATATCGAGCTCCTACAATGAGCAGTTCTTC; D: .; V: TRBV19; size: few; J: TRBJ2-1
CDR3: CSAIPGLSYEQYF; DNA: TGCAGTGCTATCCCGGGACTGAGCTACGAGCAGTACTTC; D: .; V: TRBV20-1; size: .; J: TRBJ2-7
CDR3: CASSEWTRQETQYF; DNA: TGTGCCAGCAGCGAGTGGACTAGGCAAGAGACCCAGTACTTC; D: TRBD2; V: TRBV7-6; size: .; J: TRBJ2-5
CDR3: CASSPSPGAGGPYNEQFF; DNA: TGTGCCAGCAGTCCTTCCCCTGGGGCGGGAGGGCCATACAATGAGCAGTTCTTC; D: TRBD2; V: TRBV28; size: few; J: TRBJ2-1
CDR3: CASSVPTQETQYF; DNA: TGTGCCAGCAGCGTTCCTACGCAAGAGACCCAGTACTTC; D: .; V: TRBV5-6; size: .; J: TRBJ2-5
CDR3: CASSFRPSGGEWTDTQYF; DNA: TGTGCCAGCAGCTTCAGGCCTAGCGGGGGGGAGTGGACAGATACGCAGTATTTT; D: TRBD2; V: TRBV7-8; size: few; J: TRBJ2-3
CDR3: CASSALHREQYEQYF; DNA: TGTGCCAGTAGTGCCCTTCACAGGGAACAGTACGAGCAGTACTTC; D: .; V: TRBV19; size: .; J: TRBJ2-7
CDR3: CASSPPSGQGAYGYTF; DNA: TGTGCCAGCTCACCACCGTCGGGACAGGGGGCCTATGGCTACACCTTC; D: TRBD1; V: TRBV18; size: .; J: TRBJ1-2
CDR3: CASSQGTMTDTQYF; DNA: TGTGCCAGCAGTCAGGGAACCATGACAGATACGCAGTATTTT; D: .; V: TRBV6-1; size: .; J: TRBJ2-3